These 10 T cell receptor beta chains came from one sample sequenced in a study of beta chain features in type 1 diabetes. General study results and limits: Type 1 diabetes patients had moderately but significantly shorter TCRB CDR3s in all four CD4+ subsets.

The whole isolated RNA underwent reverse transcription, so sequencing captured expressed TCRB transcripts. Repertoires were generated with immunoSEQ multiplex PCR, while TCRdb's copy carries only in-frame clones and drops some. The sample has 200,000 to 300,000 clones, around 14% seen once. These receptors' antigens are unknown. Sequencing input: naive CD4+ T cells from blood. The receptors here all came from a man younger than 45 with type 1 diabetes.

This clone was picked up a small number of times. The chain couples TRBV6-1 to TRBJ1-2; TRBD1 aligns across 9 bases. The V segment lost 4 bases and the J segment 4 bases; nucleotides outside the gene matches: 10. Germline V gene sequence: CDR1 MNHNS, CDR2 SASEGT. The CDR3 spans 16 residues. CDR3 sequence (DNA): TGTGCCAGCAGTGGGACAGGGGAGGGATCGGGCTATGGCTACACCTTC. Protein sequence: CASSGTGEGSGYGYTF.

J is TRBJ1-6 and V is TRBV30; 9 nucleotides match TRBD1. The CDR3 contains 17 residues. CDR1 and CDR2 from the germline V gene are GTSNPN and SVGIG (reference sequence). With V trimmed by 4 bases and J by 6 bases, 13 bases remained unmatched. The CDR3 is CAWILGSAGQGNSPLHF. CDR3 nucleotides: TGTGCCTGGATCCTGGGATCCGCGGGACAGGGTAATTCACCCCTCCACTTT.

The chain joins TRBV30 to TRBJ1-4; a weak D match, TRBD1 (5 bases). Between the trimmed V and J ends, which lost 0 bases and 7 bases, there was a span of 9 bases. This CDR3 region has 13 residues. Per germline, CDR1 GTSNPN and CDR2 SVGIG (reference sequence). In DNA, the CDR3 is TGTGCCTGGAGTGTTAGGGGCGGTGAAAAACTGTTTTTT. Translating gives CAWSVRGGEKLFF.

V and J are TRBV15 and TRBJ1-2; TRBD1 aligns across 7 bases. Germline loops: CDR1 LNHNV, CDR2 YYDKDF (reference sequence). The CDR3 runs 13 residues. The V gene end was trimmed by 5 bases and the J gene end by 7 bases; junction bases not matched to a gene: 7. The CDR3 spells CATSPTGESGYTF. The DNA of the CDR3 is TGTGCCACCAGCCCAACAGGGGAGAGTGGCTACACCTTC.

The chain couples TRBV18 to TRBJ1-5; D is possibly TRBD1 (6 bases). This CDR3 region has 16 residues. Deletions cut 6 bases from V and 0 bases from J, with 15 bases between. Germline lookup yields CDR1 KGHSH and CDR2 LQKENI. CDR3 region: CASSPTGKNSNQPQHF. The CDR3 DNA reads as TGTGCCAGCTCGCCAACAGGGAAAAATAGCAATCAGCCCCAGCATTTT.

The V gene is TRBV4-1, the J gene TRBJ2-1; D remains ambiguous. V was cut by 0 bases and J by 3 bases, with 9 bases left in between. The CDR3 covers 15 residues. Germline loops: CDR1 MGHRA, CDR2 YSYEKL. CDR3: CASSQELLDYNEQFF. CDR3 nucleotides: TGCGCCAGCAGCCAAGAGTTGCTAGACTACAATGAGCAGTTCTTC.

This clone was seen a few times. The gene calls are TRBV28 and TRBJ2-5; D is unresolved. V gave up 2 bases and J gave up 1 base, with 11 bases separating them. This CDR3 spans 15 amino acids. Germline CDR1 reads MDHEN; CDR2 reads SYDVKM. CDR3 amino acids: CASSLNQASQETQYF. CDR3 sequence (DNA): TGTGCCAGCAGTTTAAATCAGGCCAGCCAAGAGACCCAGTACTTC.

This clone was seen only a few times. This rearrangement joins TRBV27 to TRBJ1-1; 7 bases are shared with TRBD1. CDR3 size: 14 residues. CDR1 and CDR2 (germline): MNHEY, SMNVEV (reference sequence). V shed 6 bases, J shed 1 base, and the junction held 5 bases outside the gene matches. The CDR3 DNA is TGTGCCAGCAGGCAGACAGGGACGAACACTGAAGCTTTCTTT. Translation gives CASRQTGTNTEAFF.

This clone has only a few counts. CDR3 DNA sequence: TGTGCCAGCAGTTTCTGGCCGAATGAAAAACTGTTTTTT. It yields the protein CASSFWPNEKLFF. V gene TRBV27 combines with J gene TRBJ1-4, with D unresolved. Trimming left V 3 bases short and J 5 bases short, with 7 bases between. CDR3 length: 13 residues. Germline CDR1 MNHEY, CDR2 SMNVEV (reference sequence).

This clone was found a few times. The CDR3 protein is CAWSREEAFF. The CDR3 nucleotides are TGTGCCTGGAGCCGGGAAGAAGCTTTCTTT. This rearrangement joins TRBV30 to TRBJ1-1; no clear D. Germline V CDR1 and CDR2: GTSNPN, SVGIG (reference sequence). Trimming took off 3 bases at V and 8 bases at J, with 7 bases between the two ends. This CDR3 region has 10 residues. The whole variable domain, remainder taken from reference TRBV30 and TRBJ1-1, is SQTIHQWPATLVQPVGSPLSLECTVEGTSNPNLYWYRQAAGRGLQLLFYSVGIGQISSEVPQNLSASRPQDRQFILSSKKLLLSDSGFYLCAWSREEAFFGQGTRLTVV.